The 24 T cell receptor beta chains reported below all come from one sample, sequenced in a study of multiple sclerosis patients with progressive multifocal leukoencephalopathy. Libraries were prepared by immunoSEQ multiplex PCR; TCRdb keeps only in-frame clonotypes and omits some of them. The profile shows roughly 30,000 clones, over 75% of them singletons. Time point of the sample: before natalizumab initiation. Sequencing was performed on PBMCs. These receptor sequences come from a human donor with multiple sclerosis.

CDR3 amino acids: CSVDVSGSYEQYF. CDR3 DNA: TGCAGCGTTGATGTTAGCGGGAGCTACGAGCAGTACTTC. This rearrangement joins TRBV29-1 to TRBJ2-7; TRBD2 matches at 9 bases. J gave up 3 bases and V 3 bases, and 3 bases lay outside the gene matches. The germline V gene encodes CDR1 SQVTM and CDR2 ANQGSEA. The CDR3 is 13 amino acids.

This chain uses TRBV4-3 with TRBJ2-3, with TRBD2 matching over 9 bases. J gave up 5 bases and V 0 bases, and 6 bases lay outside the gene matches. Germline loops: CDR1 LGHNA, CDR2 YSLEER. The CDR3 runs to 16 residues. The CDR3 coding sequence is TGCGCCAGCAGCCAAGATTTTGCGGGAGGGTTAGATACGCAGTATTTT. Its translation is CASSQDFAGGLDTQYF.

The chain is built from TRBV6-5 and TRBJ2-7; D unresolved. The length of the CDR3 is 14 residues. CDR1 is MNHEY and CDR2 is SVGAGI in the germline V gene. The ends were cut back, 0 bases at V and 3 bases at J, with 9 bases in the middle. CDR3: CASSYSNSRYEQYF. The CDR3 nucleotides are TGTGCCAGCAGTTACTCCAACAGTCGCTACGAGCAGTACTTC.

The chain employs TRBV27 and TRBJ2-1; the match to TRBD2 covers 9 bases. Unmatched junction bases numbered 6, after V lost 6 bases and J lost 0 bases. The CDR3 totals 16 residues. The germline gives CDR1 MNHEY, CDR2 SMNVEV (reference sequence). The CDR3 sequence is CASRRSSGSSYNEQFF. DNA of the CDR3: TGTGCCAGCAGGAGAAGTAGCGGGAGCTCCTACAATGAGCAGTTCTTC.

This chain joins TRBV10-1 and TRBJ2-1; no clear D gene. Germline V gene sequence: CDR1 WNHNN, CDR2 SYGVQD (reference sequence). Trimming cost V 2 bases and J 5 bases, with 13 bases left between them. The CDR3 loop spans 15 amino acids. The CDR3 here is CASSEGRVVNNEQFF. DNA of the CDR3: TGCGCCAGCAGTGAGGGTAGGGTGGTCAACAATGAGCAGTTCTTC.

The rearrangement joins TRBV5-1 to TRBJ2-1; 9 bases fit TRBD2. Trimming at V came to 0 bases and at J to 0 bases, leaving 7 bases not matched to a gene. CDR3 length: 18 residues. In germline, CDR1 is SGHRS, CDR2 YFSETQ. CDR3 DNA: TGCGCCAGCAGCTTGGAAGTTGGCGGGAGGGCCTCCTACAATGAGCAGTTCTTC. Residues: CASSLEVGGRASYNEQFF.

The chain employs TRBV4-3 and TRBJ2-5; 7 nucleotides agree with TRBD2. This CDR3 comprises 15 residues. Germline V CDR1 and CDR2: LGHNA, YSLEER. With 3 bases clipped from V and 1 base from J, the junction kept 5 bases outside the gene matches. Written as DNA, the CDR3 is TGCGCCAGCAGCCAGTCAGCGGGAACCCAAGAGACCCAGTACTTC. Translated, it gives CASSQSAGTQETQYF.

The chain combines TRBV18 with TRBJ1-2; tentative D call: TRBD1 (5 bases). The CDR3 is 16 amino acids. Germline CDR1 is KGHSH and CDR2 is LQKENI. The V end lost 3 bases, the J end lost 0 bases, and 14 bases lay between the germline ends. The CDR3 reads CASSPFPTAPNYGYTF. CDR3 DNA sequence: TGTGCCAGCTCACCCTTTCCGACAGCACCTAACTATGGCTACACCTTC.

The chain is built from TRBV19 and TRBJ2-1; tentative D call: TRBD1 (6 bases). Germline V lookup: CDR1 LNHDA, CDR2 SQIVND (reference sequence). Trimming pared 1 base from V and 0 bases from J, leaving 10 bases between. This CDR3 contains 16 residues. CDR3 DNA: TGTGCCAGTAGTATAGTCCGAGGGGGCTCCTACAATGAGCAGTTCTTC. Protein: CASSIVRGGSYNEQFF.

V is TRBV11-2 and J is TRBJ2-2, with 7 positions matching TRBD1. Losses at the gene ends were 5 bases for V and 5 bases for J; bases not matched to a gene: 8. Germline CDR1 is SGHAT and CDR2 is FQNNGV. The CDR3 is made up of 15 amino acids. CDR3 DNA: TGTGCCAGCAGCCCTGACAGGGTGGGGACCGGGGAGCTGTTTTTT. Residues: CASSPDRVGTGELFF.

Only one count was recorded for this clone. The V call is TRBV7-6, the J call TRBJ2-5; D gene ambiguous. Trimming left V 7 bases short and J 1 base short, with 16 bases between. Germline loops: CDR1 SGHVS, CDR2 FNYEAQ. The CDR3 totals 15 residues. CDR3 coding DNA: TGTGCCAGCACCCGTAACCAGGCCTTCCAAGAGACCCAGTACTTC. As protein: CASTRNQAFQETQYF.

This rearrangement joins TRBV7-2 to TRBJ2-1, with D hard to call. V lost 3 bases and J 6 bases, leaving 9 bases between the germline ends. The CDR3 is made up of 13 amino acids. Germline V CDR1 and CDR2: SGHTA, FQGNSA. In DNA form, the CDR3 reads TGTGCCAGCAGCTTGGGCTTGGTCAATGAGCAGTTCTTC. Protein: CASSLGLVNEQFF.

This clone was observed once. V usage is TRBV7-9 and J usage is TRBJ1-3; no clear D gene. Trimming took 4 bases from V and 1 from J, leaving 11 bases between them. CDR3 length: 15 residues. Germline CDR1 is SEHNR and CDR2 is FQNEAQ (reference sequence). CDR3 sequence (DNA): TGTGCCAGCAGCTCTCCTGGATATTCTGGAAACACCATATATTTT. It is translated as CASSSPGYSGNTIYF.

This clone was seen once. This rearrangement joins TRBV5-6 to TRBJ2-7; 8 nucleotides agree with TRBD1. Germline CDR1 and CDR2: SGHDT and YYEEEE. The CDR3 contains 15 residues. V was clipped by 2 bases and J by 5 bases; unmatched bases: 9. CDR3 in amino acids: CASSLGGQVYHEQYF. The CDR3 region has the DNA TGTGCCAGCAGCTTAGGGGGACAGGTATACCACGAGCAGTACTTC.

The chain has TRBV29-1 and TRBJ1-2; 7 positions match TRBD1. Germline V gives CDR1 SQVTM, CDR2 ANQGSEA. The CDR3 is 16 residues long. The V segment lost 4 bases and the J segment 8 bases; nucleotides outside the gene matches: 19. The CDR3: CSVVVGGGVGRAGYTF. The CDR3 DNA sequence: TGCAGCGTTGTAGTTGGAGGGGGCGTAGGTAGGGCCGGCTACACCTTC. Based on the CDR3 plus reference TRBV29-1 and TRBJ1-2, the full variable domain is SAVISQKPSRDICQRGTSLTIQCQVDSQVTMMFWYRQQPGQSLTLIATANQGSEATYESGFVIDKFPISRPNLTFSTLTVSNMSPEDSSIYLCSVVVGGGVGRAGYTFGSGTRLTVV.

The rearrangement uses TRBV30 and TRBJ2-7; 9 bases are shared with TRBD1. The CDR3 covers 16 residues. Germline V gene lookup returns CDR1 GTSNPN and CDR2 SVGIG (reference sequence). V lost 3 bases to trimming and J lost 2 bases; unmatched junction nucleotides: 11. The CDR3 is CAWRGAGTGNPYEQYF. CDR3 DNA: TGTGCCTGGAGAGGGGCCGGGACAGGGAACCCCTACGAGCAGTACTTC. The full variable domain, with the rest looked up from reference TRBV30 and TRBJ2-7, is SQTIHQWPATLVQPVGSPLSLECTVEGTSNPNLYWYRQAAGRGLQLLFYSVGIGQISSEVPQNLSASRPQDRQFILSSKKLLLSDSGFYLCAWRGAGTGNPYEQYFGPGTRLTVT.

The rearrangement joins TRBV15 to TRBJ2-7; TRBD1 is a possible D gene (5 bases). With 0 bases removed from V and 6 bases from J, the gap between germline ends came to 12 bases. CDR1 and CDR2 (germline): LNHNV, YYDKDF (reference sequence). The CDR3 has 14 amino acids. The chain's CDR3 is CATSRDLKGPEQYF. CDR3 DNA: TGTGCCACCAGCAGAGATCTTAAGGGGCCCGAGCAGTACTTC.

The CDR3 is CASSPQGRATNEKLFF. The CDR3 nucleotides are TGTGCCAGCAGCCCACAGGGTAGGGCGACTAATGAAAAACTGTTTTTT. This chain uses TRBV2 with TRBJ1-4; D may be TRBD1 (6 bases). CDR1 and CDR2 from the germline V gene are SNHLY and FYNNEI. V was shortened by 6 bases and J by 2 bases, with 16 bases between the two germline ends. This CDR3 region has 16 residues.

The chain has TRBV6-6 and TRBJ2-2; TRBD2 aligns across 8 bases. Germline values: CDR1 MNHNY, CDR2 SVGAGI (reference sequence). The V segment lost 2 bases and the J segment 2 bases; nucleotides outside the gene matches: 4. The length of the CDR3 is 16 residues. The CDR3 DNA follows: TGTGCCAGCAGTTACCCGGGACTAGGAAACACCGGGGAGCTGTTTTTT. It codes for CASSYPGLGNTGELFF.

This chain joins TRBV6-5 and TRBJ1-1; weak D call: TRBD1 (5 bases). This CDR3 spans 14 amino acids. V was pared by 2 bases and J by 7 bases, with 14 bases between. Germline loops: CDR1 MNHEY, CDR2 SVGAGI. Written as DNA, the CDR3 is TGTGCCAGCAGTTACCCATCAGGGACCCTTGAAGCTTTCTTT. This codes for CASSYPSGTLEAFF.

This chain connects TRBV7-6 to TRBJ1-5; a weak D match, TRBD1 (5 bases). CDR1 is SGHVS and CDR2 is FNYEAQ in the germline V gene. The CDR3 sequence is 14 residues long. Trimming took 6 bases from V and 2 from J, leaving 11 bases between them. This chain's CDR3 is CASSQRGGNQPQHF. The CDR3 DNA is TGTGCCAGCAGTCAACGGGGGGGCAATCAGCCCCAGCATTTT.

The rearrangement joins TRBV28 to TRBJ2-7; 8 positions match TRBD2. The CDR3 loop spans 18 amino acids. CDR1 is MDHEN and CDR2 is SYDVKM in the germline V gene. V dropped 3 bases and J dropped 0; count of bases not matched to a gene: 13. The CDR3 reads CASSFYLAGPFLSYEQYF. As DNA, the CDR3 is TGTGCCAGCAGTTTTTATCTAGCGGGTCCCTTTCTCTCCTACGAGCAGTACTTC. The whole variable domain, filled in from reference TRBV28 and TRBJ2-7, reads DVKVTQSSRYLVKRTGEKVFLECVQDMDHENMFWYRQDPGLGLRLIYFSYDVKMKEKGDIPEGYSVSREKKERFSLILESASTNQTSMYLCASSFYLAGPFLSYEQYFGPGTRLTVT.

This chain joins TRBV6-6 and TRBJ1-3; D ambiguous. This CDR3 has 11 residues. V lost 4 bases and J 8 bases, leaving 6 bases between the germline ends. CDR1 is MNHNY, CDR2 SVGAGI, per germline (reference sequence). The CDR3 DNA is TGTGCCAGCAGTTTGGTGTACACCATATATTTT. As protein: CASSLVYTIYF.

The chain combines TRBV2 with TRBJ1-1; D unresolved. The CDR3 totals 14 residues. V was trimmed by 8 bases and J by 1 base, leaving 14 bases between them. The V gene's germline CDR1 is SNHLY and CDR2 FYNNEI. The CDR3 region is CASVKRETNTEAFF. The CDR3 nucleotides are TGTGCCAGCGTTAAACGGGAGACGAACACTGAAGCTTTCTTT. Using reference TRBV2 and TRBJ1-1 for the parts outside the CDR3, the full variable domain is EPEVTQTPSHQVTQMGQEVILRCVPISNHLYFYWYRQILGQKVEFLVSFYNNEISEKSEIFDDQFSVERPDGSNFTLKIRSTKLEDSAMYFCASVKRETNTEAFFGQGTRLTVV.